This T cell receptor beta chain was recovered during a study of shared clonotypes between healthy human individuals. Genomic DNA (from each subset) was split evenly across several immunoSEQ plates. The repertoire was sequenced with immunoSEQ multiplex PCR; TCRdb's copy has only in-frame clones and lacks some. The sample lists some 1.1 million clones, approximately 77% occurring once. Nashville, Tennessee was home to all donors, each a Caucasian adult. Comments on this clone: Its matching antigen is unknown.

This CDR3 has 14 residues. Trimming left V 11 bases short and J 3 bases short, with 19 bases between. Germline lookup yields CDR1 WNHNN and CDR2 SYGVQD (reference sequence). General study findings and limits: Researchers sampled only blood; tissue repertoires likely differ.

The TCR sequence derives from a man younger than 35 in good health. Some clones in this sample may be carry-over from other donors' samples. Sample: memory CD4+ T cells from PBMCs. Specified subset: CD45RA-negative fraction. The chain links TRBV10-1 to TRBJ2-5; D call uncertain. DNA for the CDR3: TGCGCCCTATCTCGGGCTGTAGAAAAAGAGACCCAGTACTTC. Encoded protein: CALSRAVEKETQYF.